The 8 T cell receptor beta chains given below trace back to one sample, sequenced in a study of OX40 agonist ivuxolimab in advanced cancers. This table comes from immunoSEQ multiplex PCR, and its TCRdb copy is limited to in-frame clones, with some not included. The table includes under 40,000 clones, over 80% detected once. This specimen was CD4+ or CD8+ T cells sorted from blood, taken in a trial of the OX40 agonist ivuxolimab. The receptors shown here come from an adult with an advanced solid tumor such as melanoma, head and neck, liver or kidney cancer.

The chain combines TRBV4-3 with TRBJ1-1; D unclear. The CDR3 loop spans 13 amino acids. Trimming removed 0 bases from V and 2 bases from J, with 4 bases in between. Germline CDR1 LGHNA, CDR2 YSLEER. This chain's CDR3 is CASSQDFNTEAFF. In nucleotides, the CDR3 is TGCGCCAGCAGCCAAGATTTTAACACTGAAGCTTTCTTT.

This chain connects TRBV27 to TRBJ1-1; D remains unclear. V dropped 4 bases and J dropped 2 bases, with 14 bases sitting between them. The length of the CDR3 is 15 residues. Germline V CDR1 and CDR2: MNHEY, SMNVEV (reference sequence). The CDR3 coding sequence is TGTGCCAGCAGTTCCAGCCCGGGGTTAAACACTGAAGCTTTCTTT. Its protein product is CASSSSPGLNTEAFF.

CDR3 bases: TGTGCCAGTAGCTCCGACAGGGCTAGCACAGATACGCAGTATTTT. Translated: CASSSDRASTDTQYF. The rearrangement uses TRBV19 and TRBJ2-3; 7 bases align to TRBD1. After removal of 6 bases from V and 0 bases from J, the junction contained 6 bases not matched to a gene. The CDR3 has 15 residues. The germline gives CDR1 LNHDA, CDR2 SQIVND (reference sequence).

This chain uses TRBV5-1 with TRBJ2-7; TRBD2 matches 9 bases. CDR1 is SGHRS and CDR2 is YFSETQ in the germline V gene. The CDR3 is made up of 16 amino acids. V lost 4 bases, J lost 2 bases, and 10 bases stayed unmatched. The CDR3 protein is CASSVPPSGDPYEQYF. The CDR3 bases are TGCGCCAGCAGCGTTCCCCCTAGCGGGGATCCCTACGAGCAGTACTTC.

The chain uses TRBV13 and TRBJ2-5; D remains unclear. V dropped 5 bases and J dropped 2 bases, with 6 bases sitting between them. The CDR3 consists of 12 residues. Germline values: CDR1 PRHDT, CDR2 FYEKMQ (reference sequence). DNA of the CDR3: TGTGCCAGCAGCACCGCTCAAGAGACCCAGTACTTC. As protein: CASSTAQETQYF.

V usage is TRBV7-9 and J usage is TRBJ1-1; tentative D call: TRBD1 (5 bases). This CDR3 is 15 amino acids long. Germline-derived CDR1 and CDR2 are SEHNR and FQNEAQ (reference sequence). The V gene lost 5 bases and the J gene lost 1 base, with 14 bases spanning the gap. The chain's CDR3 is CASSPEGSQNTEAFF. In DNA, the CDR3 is TGTGCCAGCAGCCCTGAGGGGTCCCAGAACACTGAAGCTTTCTTT. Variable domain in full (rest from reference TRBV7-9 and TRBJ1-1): DTGVSQNPRHKITKRGQNVTFRCDPISEHNRLYWYRQTLGQGPEFLTYFQNEAQLEKSRLLSDRFSAERPKGSFSTLEIQRTEQGDSAMYLCASSPEGSQNTEAFFGQGTRLTVV.

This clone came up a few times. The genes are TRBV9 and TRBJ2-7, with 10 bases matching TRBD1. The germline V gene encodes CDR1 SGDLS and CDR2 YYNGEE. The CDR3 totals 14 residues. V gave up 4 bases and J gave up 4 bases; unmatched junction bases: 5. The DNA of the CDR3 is TGTGCCAGCAGCTCACCGGGACAGGGGTACGAGCAGTACTTC. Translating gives CASSSPGQGYEQYF.

DNA of the CDR3: TGTGCCAGCAGCGCAGACAGCGGGGGGCTACGCACAGATACGCAGTATTTT. Residues: CASSADSGGLRTDTQYF. V is TRBV11-1 and J is TRBJ2-3; 9 positions agree with TRBD2. Per germline, CDR1 SGHAT and CDR2 FQDESV (reference sequence). After removal of 5 bases from V and 1 base from J, the junction contained 10 bases not matched to a gene. The CDR3 length is 17 residues. Full variable domain (missing parts from reference TRBV11-1 and TRBJ2-3): EAEVAQSPRYKITEKSQAVAFWCDPISGHATLYWYRQILGQGPELLVQFQDESVVDDSQLPKDRFSAERLKGVDSTLKIQPAELGDSAMYLCASSADSGGLRTDTQYFGPGTRLTVL.